The present entry profiles one T cell receptor (beta chain) with its context. Its antigen is still unknown. A read error may produce the germline difference seen at one junction end. The data derive from a study of CD8+CD57+ T cells in acquired aplastic anemia. Findings of the study overall: Between patients and controls, CD8+ Simpson's diversity did not vary significantly. Patients and controls shared under 35 CD8+ CDR3 sequences, which appeared highly expressed in patients and within their immunodominant clones.

Individuals selected for sequencing had exhibited CD8+CD57+ cell expansion on flow cytometry. Patients, without exception, had severe acquired aplastic anemia. The template for TCR beta VDJ and CDR3 sequence profiling was genomic DNA. TCRdb reanalysed the reads using MiXCR and keeps one entry per CDR3 protein. Among around 200,000 distinct CDR3 sequences listed, about half were seen once. CDR1 is ENHRY and CDR2 is SYGVKD in the germline V gene. This CDR3 contains 12 residues. Sequenced: sorted CD4+, CD8+, or CD8+CD57+ T cells (not recorded which) from PBMCs. The sequence derives from a human donor with aplastic anemia. The chain employs TRBV10-3 and TRBJ1-2; D ambiguous. The CDR3 here is CAISESGRGYNF. The CDR3, as DNA: TGTGCCATCAGTGAGTCAGGGCGCGGCTACAACTTC.